The TCR beta chain described here comes from a study of shared clonotypes between healthy human individuals. The CDR3 has 14 residues. V dropped 7 bases and J dropped 0; count of bases not matched to a gene: 2. Germline V gene sequence: CDR1 SGHAT, CDR2 FQNNGV. Sequencing was performed with immunoSEQ multiplex PCR; in TCRdb, only in-frame clones are kept and a portion is missing. This sample has 1.6 million or so clones, with roughly 96% found just once. The V gene is TRBV11-2, the J gene TRBJ2-7; 11 nucleotides align to TRBD2. The material sequenced was naive CD4+ T cells sorted from blood. Subset denoted: CD45RA+ positively selected. This clonotype was obtained from a man between 25 and 39 years old in good health. This CDR3 reads CASTSGRPSYEQYF. The CDR3 nucleotides read TGTGCCAGCACTAGCGGGAGGCCCTCCTACGAGCAGTACTTC. The whole variable domain, remainder taken from reference TRBV11-2 and TRBJ2-7, is EAGVAQSPRYKIIEKRQSVAFWCNPISGHATLYWYQQILGQGPKLLIQFQNNGVVDDSQLPKDRFSAERLKGVDSTLKIQPAKLEDSAVYLCASTSGRPSYEQYFGPGTRLTVT.